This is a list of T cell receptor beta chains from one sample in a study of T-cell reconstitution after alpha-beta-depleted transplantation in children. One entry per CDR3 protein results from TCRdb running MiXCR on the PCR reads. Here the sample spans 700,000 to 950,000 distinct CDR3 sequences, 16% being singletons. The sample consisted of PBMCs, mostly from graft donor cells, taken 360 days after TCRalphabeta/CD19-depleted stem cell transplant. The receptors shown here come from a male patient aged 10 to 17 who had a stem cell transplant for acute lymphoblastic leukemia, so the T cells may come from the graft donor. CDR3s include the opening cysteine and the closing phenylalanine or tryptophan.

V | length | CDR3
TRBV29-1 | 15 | CSVEDGSDRADGYAF
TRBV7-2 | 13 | CASSLVWGDEQFF
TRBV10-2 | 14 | CASSGQGIFYEQYF
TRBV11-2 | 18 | CASSVRTSGEPSTDTQYF
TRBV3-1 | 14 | CASSQRSSYNEQFF
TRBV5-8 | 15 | CASSAQTGPSDTQYF
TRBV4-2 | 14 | CASSPSGTGGGYTF
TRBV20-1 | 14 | CSATGLVKYETQYF
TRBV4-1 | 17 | CASSQDVTLGASDTQYF
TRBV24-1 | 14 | CATSDSWDFGELFF
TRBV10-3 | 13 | CAIGGPSGNTIYF
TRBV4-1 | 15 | CASSRSQLRDSPLHF
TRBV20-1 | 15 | CSASSTQGYNSPLHF
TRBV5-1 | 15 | CASSFPASMVGEQFF
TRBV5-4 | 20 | CASSLAAEEGKAINYNEQFF
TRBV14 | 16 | CASSPGLTGSYNEQFF
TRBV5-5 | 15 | CASSRDPGPNTEAFF
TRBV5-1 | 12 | CASRGTDYEQYF
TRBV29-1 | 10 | CSVDHGLAFF
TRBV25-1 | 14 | CASSSGQLGEKLFF
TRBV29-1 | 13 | CSVEVDRRYEQYF
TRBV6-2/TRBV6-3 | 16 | CASIEGDYSGNQPQHF
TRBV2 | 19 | CASSLAWGGDHLYYNEQFF
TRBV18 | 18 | CASSPVPGLAPSQETQYF